This record concerns one T cell receptor (beta chain) sequence. Antigen: not known. The sample is drawn from a study of cytomegalovirus exposure and HLA in healthy donors. Study-wide results and limits: A missense variant in DCLRE1C was later tied to TCR beta V- and J-gene trimming. In a later analysis, TCR association rates varied by HLA locus: DRB1 most, HLA-C fewest.

In the PCR, 60 Vbeta and 13 Jbeta primers were used. Only in-frame clones appear in the TCRdb table, and some are missing; sequencing was by immunoSEQ multiplex PCR. The table records around 190,000 clones, 65% to 90% of them present only once. The junction had 10 bases not matched to a gene; V was cut back by 7 bases and J by 8 bases. The CDR3 length is 15 residues. Germline V gives CDR1 SNHLY, CDR2 FYNNEI. This TCR came from a girl between 2 and 10 years old in good health and CMV-seropositive. The source material was PBMCs. The chain links TRBV2 to TRBJ1-4; 10 bases map to TRBD1. CDR3 sequence (DNA): TGTGCCAGCATCTCCAGACAGGGGGCGCGGGAAAAACTGTTTTTT. Its protein product is CASISRQGAREKLFF.